The 10 T cell receptor beta chains reported below all come from one sample, sequenced in a study of chemoradiotherapy in HPV16-positive cancers. The repertoire was sequenced with immunoSEQ multiplex PCR; TCRdb's copy has only in-frame clones and lacks some. The sample has 9,500 to 15,000 clones; 55% to 65% are singletons. Sample collection was performed from a patient who underwent chemoradiotherapy. The receptors stem from a human donor with HPV-associated anogenital cancer.

This clone was recorded a few times. This sequence joins TRBV11-2 and TRBJ2-5; D is perhaps TRBD2 (6 bases). Germline loops: CDR1 SGHAT, CDR2 FQNNGV. Trimming removed 5 bases at V and 5 bases at J, with 15 bases between. The CDR3 is 14 amino acids. The DNA of the CDR3 is TGTGCCAGCAGCCCCGGCCCGGGAGAGGAGACCCAGTACTTC. Encoded protein: CASSPGPGEETQYF.

This chain uses TRBV11-1 with TRBJ1-1; D uncertain. The germline V gene has CDR1 SGHAT and CDR2 FQDESV (reference sequence). V lost 4 bases to trimming and J lost 2 bases, with 8 bases between them. This CDR3 region has 13 residues. The CDR3 loop is CASSSWGNTEAFF. In nucleotides, the CDR3 is TGTGCCAGCAGCTCATGGGGTAACACTGAAGCTTTCTTT.

The rearrangement joins TRBV5-4 to TRBJ1-2; D is unclear. The CDR3 is 12 residues long. Germline V CDR1 and CDR2: SGHNT, YYREEE (reference sequence). The V and J ends lost 5 bases and 4 bases respectively, with 9 bases between them. DNA for the CDR3: TGTGCCAGCAGTCATGACGGCTATGGCTACACCTTC. It is translated as CASSHDGYGYTF.

The V gene is TRBV19, the J gene TRBJ2-4; D gene uncertain. Germline values: CDR1 LNHDA, CDR2 SQIVND (reference sequence). This CDR3 is built from 14 residues. Trimming took off 8 bases at V and 0 bases at J, with 11 bases between the two ends. Written as DNA, the CDR3 is TGTGCCAGTGCCGCCAATATAGCCAAAAACATTCAGTACTTC. It codes for CASAANIAKNIQYF. The full variable domain, completed using reference TRBV19 and TRBJ2-4, is DGGITQSPKYLFRKEGQNVTLSCEQNLNHDAMYWYRQDPGQGLRLIYYSQIVNDFQKGDIAEGYSVSREKKESFPLTVTSAQKNPTAFYLCASAANIAKNIQYFGAGTRLSVL.

This clone counts as medium-sized. CDR3 region: CAISEAAEYGYTF. The CDR3 bases are TGTGCCATCAGTGAAGCAGCGGAGTATGGCTACACCTTC. V usage is TRBV10-3 and J usage is TRBJ1-2; D remains unclear. Germline V CDR1 and CDR2: ENHRY, SYGVKD. This CDR3 spans 13 amino acids. V was trimmed by 3 bases and J by 5 bases, leaving 10 bases between them.

The V call is TRBV5-1, the J call TRBJ2-5, with D unresolved. Germline V gives CDR1 SGHRS, CDR2 YFSETQ. The CDR3 totals 15 residues. Trimming removed 7 bases at V and 0 bases at J, with 16 bases between. The CDR3 spells CASQQWPRNQETQYF. CDR3 nucleotides: TGCGCCAGCCAGCAATGGCCACGGAACCAAGAGACCCAGTACTTC.

J is TRBJ2-3 and V is TRBV4-1; 10 bases are a match to TRBD2. This CDR3 has 17 amino acids. Trimming removed 2 bases from V and 5 bases from J; junction bases left unmatched: 10. Germline V gives CDR1 MGHRA, CDR2 YSYEKL. The DNA of the CDR3 is TGCGCCAGCAGCCAACAAAATCTCGTAGCGGGGGGAGATACGCAGTATTTT. Translation gives CASSQQNLVAGGDTQYF.

J is TRBJ1-5 and V is TRBV28, with D unclear. Germline values: CDR1 MDHEN, CDR2 SYDVKM. The CDR3 sequence is 15 residues long. Between the trimmed V and J ends, which lost 3 bases and 7 bases, there was a span of 16 bases. The CDR3 DNA sequence: TGTGCCAGCAGTTTGCCGCTAGGTATATACCAGCCCCAGCATTTT. Translation: CASSLPLGIYQPQHF.

The chain couples TRBV20-1 to TRBJ2-1; D not resolved. The V gene's germline CDR1 is DFQATT and CDR2 SNEGSKA (reference sequence). The CDR3 loop spans 11 amino acids. V lost 1 base to trimming and J lost 7 bases, with 5 bases between them. The CDR3 nucleotides read TGCAGTGCTAGAGTAGGGAATGAGCAGTTCTTC. As protein: CSARVGNEQFF.

This clone has only one observation. The rearrangement uses TRBV2 and TRBJ2-1; the match to TRBD2 covers 9 bases. The V and J ends lost 8 bases and 9 bases, in that order; junction bases with no gene match: 14. The CDR3 totals 15 residues. Germline CDR1 is SNHLY and CDR2 is FYNNEI. The CDR3 protein is CASQLSRGGAGEQFF. CDR3 bases: TGTGCCAGCCAGCTGTCCCGCGGGGGGGCCGGTGAGCAGTTCTTC.